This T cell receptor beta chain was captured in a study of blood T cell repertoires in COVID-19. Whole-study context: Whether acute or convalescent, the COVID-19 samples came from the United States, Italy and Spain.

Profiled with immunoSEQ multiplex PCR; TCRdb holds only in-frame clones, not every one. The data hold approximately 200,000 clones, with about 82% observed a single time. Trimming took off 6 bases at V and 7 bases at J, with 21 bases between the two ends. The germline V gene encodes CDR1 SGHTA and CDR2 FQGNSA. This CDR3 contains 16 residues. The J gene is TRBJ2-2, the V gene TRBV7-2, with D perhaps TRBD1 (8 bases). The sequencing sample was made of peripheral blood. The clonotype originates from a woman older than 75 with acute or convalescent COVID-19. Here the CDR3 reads CASRPRRGRGGGELFF. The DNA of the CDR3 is TGTGCCAGCAGGCCGCGCAGGGGGCGCGGGGGCGGGGAGCTGTTTTTT.